Listed here is a single T cell receptor (beta chain). Its antigen is undetermined. These data come from a study of regulatory T cells in long-lasting Graves disease. Study details: The definition of persistent Graves' disease was over 5 years of antithyroid drugs with positive TSH receptor antibodies.

Trimming removed 1 base from V and 0 bases from J, with 7 bases in between. Germline CDR1 reads SGHAT; CDR2 reads FQDESV (reference sequence). This CDR3 is 16 amino acids long. Documented time point: persistent/refractory GD, antithyroid drugs over 5 years with positive TRAb. The authors made the TCR library using RNA they extracted from PBMCs. Researchers made TCR beta libraries by using iRepertoire HTBI primers and running Arm-PCR on CDR3 regions. In the authors' methods: Among the samples, 60 or so TRBV and some 13 TRBJ segments were identified. A single record per CDR3 protein comes from TCRdb applying MiXCR to the multiplex PCR reads. None of the V and J calls come from the authors' own analysis; TCRdb made them. Here the sample spans 400,000 to 500,000 distinct CDR3 sequences, roughly 21% being singletons. General study results and limits: Newly diagnosed Graves' patients had higher TCR diversity than persistent ones.

This clonotype was sampled from a female donor with Graves disease. Here the sequenced sample was peripheral blood mononuclear cells (PBMCs), taken when the disease was refractory, from a patient treated with antithyroid drugs. The chain uses TRBV11-1 and TRBJ2-6; D is uncertain. The CDR3 DNA follows: TGTGCCAGCAGCTTAGGTGTGGGCTCTGGGGCCAACGTCCTGACTTTC. It specifies CASSLGVGSGANVLTF.